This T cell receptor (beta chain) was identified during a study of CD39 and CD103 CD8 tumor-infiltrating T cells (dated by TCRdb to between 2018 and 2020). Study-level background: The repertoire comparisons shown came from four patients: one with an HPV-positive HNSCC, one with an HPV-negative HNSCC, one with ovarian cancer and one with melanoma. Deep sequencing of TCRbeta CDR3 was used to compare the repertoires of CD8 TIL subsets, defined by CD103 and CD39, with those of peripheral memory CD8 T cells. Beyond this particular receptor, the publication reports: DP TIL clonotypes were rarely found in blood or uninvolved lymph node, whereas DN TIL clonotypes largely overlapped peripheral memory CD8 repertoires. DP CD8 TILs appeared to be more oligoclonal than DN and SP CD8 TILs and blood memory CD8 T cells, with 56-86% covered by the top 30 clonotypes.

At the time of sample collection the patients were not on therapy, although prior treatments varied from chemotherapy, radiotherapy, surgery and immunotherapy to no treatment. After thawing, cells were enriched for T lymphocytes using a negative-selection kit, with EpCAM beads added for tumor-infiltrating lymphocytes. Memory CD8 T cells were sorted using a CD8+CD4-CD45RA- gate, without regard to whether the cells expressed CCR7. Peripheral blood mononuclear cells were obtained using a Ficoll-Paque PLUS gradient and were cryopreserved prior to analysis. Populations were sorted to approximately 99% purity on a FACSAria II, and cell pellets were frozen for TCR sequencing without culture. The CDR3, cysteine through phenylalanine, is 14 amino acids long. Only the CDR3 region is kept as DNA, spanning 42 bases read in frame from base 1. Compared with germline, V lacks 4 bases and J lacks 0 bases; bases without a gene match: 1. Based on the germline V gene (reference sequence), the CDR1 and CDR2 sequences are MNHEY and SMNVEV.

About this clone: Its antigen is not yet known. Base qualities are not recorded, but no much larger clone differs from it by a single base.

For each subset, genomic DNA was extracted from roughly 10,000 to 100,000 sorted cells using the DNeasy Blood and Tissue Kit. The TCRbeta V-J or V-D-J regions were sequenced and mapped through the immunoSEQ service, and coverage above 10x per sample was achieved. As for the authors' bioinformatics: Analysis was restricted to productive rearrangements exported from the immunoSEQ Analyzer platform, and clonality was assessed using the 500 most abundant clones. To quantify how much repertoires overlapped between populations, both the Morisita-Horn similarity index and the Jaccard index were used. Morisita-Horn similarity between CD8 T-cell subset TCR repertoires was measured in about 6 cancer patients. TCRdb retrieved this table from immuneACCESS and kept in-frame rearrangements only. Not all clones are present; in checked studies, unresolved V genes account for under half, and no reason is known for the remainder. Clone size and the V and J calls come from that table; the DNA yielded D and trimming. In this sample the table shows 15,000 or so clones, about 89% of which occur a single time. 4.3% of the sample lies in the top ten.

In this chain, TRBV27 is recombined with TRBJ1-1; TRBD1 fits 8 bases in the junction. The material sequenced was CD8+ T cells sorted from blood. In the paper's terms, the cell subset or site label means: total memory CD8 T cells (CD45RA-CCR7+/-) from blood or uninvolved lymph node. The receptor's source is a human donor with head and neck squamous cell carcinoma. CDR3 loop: CASSWTGMNTEAFF. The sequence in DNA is TGTGCCAGCAGTTGGACAGGGATGAACACTGAAGCTTTCTTT.